Listed below are T cell receptor beta chains from one sample, sequenced in a study of beta chain features in type 1 diabetes. TCRdb's table, derived via immunoSEQ multiplex PCR, lists solely in-frame clones and lacks some. The sample lists around 140,000 clones, about 10% occurring once. The material sequenced was naive CD4+ T cells from blood. The source is a man aged 18 to 30 in good health. Each CDR3 is given with its conserved first and last residue. Each record gives: CDR3 protein, V gene, clone size, J gene. A row's size may be missing; if present it is once, few, many or a size class.

CDR3: CASSQILAGKQYF
V: TRBV4-2
size: few
J: TRBJ2-3

CDR3: CASSLQSFSGNTIYF
V: TRBV25-1
size: NA
J: TRBJ1-3

CDR3: CASSLVQGTGGEKLFF
V: TRBV11-2
size: few
J: TRBJ1-4

CDR3: CASSRGLAGMNEQYF
V: TRBV7-2
size: few
J: TRBJ2-7

CDR3: CASRLRDTTHYGYTF
V: TRBV2
size: few
J: TRBJ1-2

CDR3: CASSYTHNEQFF
V: TRBV7-9
size: NA
J: TRBJ2-1

CDR3: CASRSVGGTYNEQFF
V: TRBV5-1
size: NA
J: TRBJ2-1

CDR3: CASSRNPRTSGWEKLFF
V: TRBV7-2
size: many
J: TRBJ1-4

CDR3: CASQGEMNTEAFF
V: TRBV19
size: few
J: TRBJ1-1

CDR3: CASSYRTGDGYTF
V: TRBV6-5
size: few
J: TRBJ1-2

CDR3: CASRLSGTNTGELFF
V: TRBV6-4
size: few
J: TRBJ2-2

CDR3: CASSLFSNRYSTDTQYF
V: TRBV11-1
size: few
J: TRBJ2-3

CDR3: CASSARGGRTYNEQFF
V: TRBV2
size: NA
J: TRBJ2-1

CDR3: CASRQTGGAEQYF
V: TRBV6-6
size: NA
J: TRBJ2-7

CDR3: CASRTDSKSSGANVLTF
V: TRBV19
size: NA
J: TRBJ2-6

CDR3: CASSPNAGLPNEQFF
V: TRBV5-1
size: NA
J: TRBJ2-1

CDR3: CASSASGDGYTF
V: TRBV7-6
size: few
J: TRBJ1-2

CDR3: CASSVVSGVGYTF
V: TRBV9
size: NA
J: TRBJ1-2

CDR3: CASSPGARVGETQYF
V: TRBV6-1
size: NA
J: TRBJ2-5

CDR3: CASSPPDRNTEAFF
V: TRBV4-2
size: few
J: TRBJ1-1

CDR3: CASSSGGAQETQYF
V: TRBV2
size: few
J: TRBJ2-5

CDR3: CASRADRERNQPQHF
V: TRBV6-5
size: NA
J: TRBJ1-5

CDR3: CASSSGLAYEQYF
V: TRBV7-2
size: NA
J: TRBJ2-7

CDR3: CASSPQGTGELFF
V: TRBV9
size: NA
J: TRBJ2-2

CDR3: CASSYSKTPGYEQYF
V: TRBV6-5
size: few
J: TRBJ2-7

CDR3: CASQIAGVQPQHF
V: TRBV19
size: NA
J: TRBJ1-5

CDR3: CASSEATGGIGNEQFF
V: TRBV6-1
size: NA
J: TRBJ2-1

CDR3: CASSHGFTITDTQYF
V: TRBV4-2
size: few
J: TRBJ2-3

CDR3: CACTGTGRYEQYF
V: TRBV6-1
size: NA
J: TRBJ2-7

CDR3: CASSMSRGDYGYTF
V: TRBV6-4
size: few
J: TRBJ1-2

CDR3: CASSSTSGGYNEQFF
V: TRBV7-2
size: NA
J: TRBJ2-1

CDR3: CASSPQGNQPQHF
V: TRBV18
size: few
J: TRBJ1-5

CDR3: CASSLGVQEGAKNIQYF
V: TRBV7-6
size: few
J: TRBJ2-4

CDR3: CSVDKGMNTEAFF
V: TRBV29-1
size: many
J: TRBJ1-1

CDR3: CASRIDGTGSDEQYF
V: TRBV6-5
size: NA
J: TRBJ2-7